This T cell receptor beta chain came from a study of blood T cell repertoires in COVID-19. Study-level information: Acute-phase and convalescent COVID-19 samples originated in the United States, Italy and Spain. The cDNA or gDNA used as material had been derived from T cells, B-cell-depleted T cells, or PBMCs.

TCRdb keeps only in-frame clones here, not all; method: immunoSEQ multiplex PCR. The profile shows 90,000 to 130,000 clones, 80% to 85% of them singletons. The CDR3 consists of 13 residues. Germline trimming cut 5 bases from V and 4 bases from J; bases unmatched to any gene: 3. Germline assignment: CDR1 SGHRS and CDR2 YFSETQ. Sequencing was done on a sample of peripheral blood. V and J are TRBV5-1 and TRBJ2-5; TRBD2 agrees at 9 bases. This receptor was identified in a woman aged 70-85 years with acute or convalescent COVID-19. The CDR3 bases are TGCGCCAGCAGGAGTAGCGGGAGAGAGACCCAGTACTTC. This sequence encodes CASRSSGRETQYF.